This T cell receptor beta chain was profiled in a study of blood T cells in healthy people across ages. Next came a second PCR, run for about 7 to 12 cycles, which used a sample-barcoded 5' primer along with a J-beta primer mix. TCRdb fed the 5' RACE reads into MiXCR, producing one record per CDR3 protein. Here the sample spans 980,000 or so distinct CDR3 sequences, 48% being singletons. This clonotype was seen more than once but under ten times. Germline CDR1 reads SQVTM; CDR2 reads ANQGSEA. V lost 6 bases and J 6 bases, leaving 20 bases between the germline ends. The CDR3 loop spans 14 amino acids. Sequences were obtained from blood. V gene TRBV29-1 combines with J gene TRBJ1-1; perhaps TRBD1 as D (6 bases). The clonotype originates from a man under 40 in good health. CDR3 DNA: TGCAGCGTCGAGATGGGGGGGGCCGGCGCTGAAGCTTTCTTT. Amino acid sequence: CSVEMGGAGAEAFF.